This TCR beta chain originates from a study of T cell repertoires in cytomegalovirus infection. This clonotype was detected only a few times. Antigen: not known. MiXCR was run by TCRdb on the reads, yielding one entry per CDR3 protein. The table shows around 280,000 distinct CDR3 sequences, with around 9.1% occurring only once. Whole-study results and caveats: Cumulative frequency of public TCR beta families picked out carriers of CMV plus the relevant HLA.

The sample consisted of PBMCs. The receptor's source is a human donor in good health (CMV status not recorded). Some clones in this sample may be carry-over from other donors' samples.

The CDR3 reads CASSPQDNTEAFF. The CDR3 nucleotides are TGTGCCAGCTCACCACAGGATAACACTGAAGCTTTCTTT. The rearrangement uses TRBV18 and TRBJ1-1; D is uncertain. V was pared by 1 base and J by 2 bases, with 5 bases between. The CDR3 has 13 residues. Germline V lookup: CDR1 KGHSH, CDR2 LQKENI.